This T cell receptor (beta chain) was observed in a study of cytomegalovirus exposure and HLA in healthy donors. Donors showed nominal health when sampled, although they likely had unrecorded immune exposures. It was with 60 Vbeta and 13 Jbeta primers that the PCR ran. TCRdb's table, derived via immunoSEQ multiplex PCR, lists solely in-frame clones and lacks some. The sample holds 150,000 to 200,000 clones, around 80% seen once. Per the germline V gene, CDR1 is GTSNPN and CDR2 is SVGIG (reference sequence). The CDR3 sequence is 14 residues long. Trimming cost V 1 base and J 4 bases; bases outside gene matches: 5.

The V gene is TRBV30, the J gene TRBJ2-5; TRBD1 matches at 8 bases. Sequencing was performed on PBMCs. The TCR was taken from a man in his forties in good health and CMV-seropositive. The CDR3 DNA follows: TGTGCCTGGAGTGGAGGGACAGGTGGAGAGACCCAGTACTTC. Protein: CAWSGGTGGETQYF.